This T cell receptor (beta chain) was sequenced during a study of memory CD4+ T cells and cytomegalovirus serostatus. The length of the CDR3 is 15 residues. The germline CDR1 and CDR2 sequences are GTSNPN and SVGIG (reference sequence). With V trimmed by 0 bases and J by 8 bases, 12 bases remained unmatched. The sort gate was single viable CD3+CD4+CD8-CD45RO+ cells for memory CD4+ T cells. Serostatus was set by detecting CMV pp150, pp28, p38, p52 IgG. In the authors' methods: Out-of-frame sequences were removed, leaving roughly 2,200,000 distinct TCRbeta sequences. Sequencing was performed with immunoSEQ multiplex PCR; in TCRdb, only in-frame clones are kept and a portion is missing. Clone size and V and J calls were adopted from that table, with D and trimming inferred from the DNA. The sample shows approximately 46,000 clones, 60% to 80% of them seen only once.

The clonotype originates from an adult in good health and CMV-seronegative. Sequencing was performed on memory CD4+ T cells from blood. The rearrangement links TRBV30 to TRBJ1-2; 7 bases fit TRBD1. The CDR3, as DNA: TGTGCCTGGAGTGTAGATATGAAGGGGGCGCGGGGCTACACCTTC. It is translated as CAWSVDMKGARGYTF.